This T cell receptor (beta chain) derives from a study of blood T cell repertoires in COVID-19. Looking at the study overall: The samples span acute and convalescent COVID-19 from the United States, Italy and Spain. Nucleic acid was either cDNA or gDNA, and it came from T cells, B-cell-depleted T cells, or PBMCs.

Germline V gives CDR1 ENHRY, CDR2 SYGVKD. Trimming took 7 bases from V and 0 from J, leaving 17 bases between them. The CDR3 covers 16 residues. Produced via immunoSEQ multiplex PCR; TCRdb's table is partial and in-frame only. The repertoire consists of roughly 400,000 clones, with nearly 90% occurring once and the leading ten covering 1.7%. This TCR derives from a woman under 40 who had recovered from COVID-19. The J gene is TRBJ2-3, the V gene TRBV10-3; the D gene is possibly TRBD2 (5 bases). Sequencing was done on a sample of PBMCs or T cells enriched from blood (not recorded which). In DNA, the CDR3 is TGTGCCATCAAGACTACAATCGGTGCTAGCACAGATACGCAGTATTTT. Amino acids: CAIKTTIGASTDTQYF.